The 27 T cell receptor beta chains given below trace back to one sample, sequenced in a study of blood T cell repertoires in COVID-19. TCRdb keeps only in-frame clones here, not all; method: immunoSEQ multiplex PCR. The sample holds 400,000 to 500,000 clones, around 87% seen once. The sample was PBMCs or T cells enriched from blood (not recorded which). These receptors originate from a woman in her thirties or forties who had recovered from COVID-19.

The chain carries TRBV7-6 and TRBJ1-1; TRBD1 is a possible D gene (6 bases). CDR1 and CDR2 from the germline V gene are SGHVS and FNYEAQ. V was pared by 5 bases and J by 2 bases, with 15 bases between. The CDR3 runs 15 residues. CDR3 nucleotides: TGTGCCAGCAGCGACGGACAGATCGAAAACACTGAAGCTTTCTTT. This encodes CASSDGQIENTEAFF.

This clone was detected once. The chain couples TRBV6-5 to TRBJ1-2; 7 bases map to TRBD1. The CDR3 runs to 15 residues. The germline V gene has CDR1 MNHEY and CDR2 SVGAGI. Trimming cost V 1 base and J 5 bases; bases outside gene matches: 7. CDR3 protein: CASSYLLDRVYGYTF. The CDR3 DNA reads as TGTGCCAGCAGTTACTTACTTGACAGGGTATATGGCTACACCTTC.

This chain connects TRBV15 to TRBJ2-1; the match to TRBD2 covers 10 bases. The CDR3 runs to 19 residues. Germline lookup yields CDR1 LNHNV and CDR2 YYDKDF (reference sequence). The ends lost 4 bases at V and 5 bases at J; junction bases unmatched: 17. The CDR3 region has the DNA TGTGCCACCAGCACCCAATTCGGAGCGGGAGGGTCACTCCACAATGAGCAGTTCTTC. Translated: CATSTQFGAGGSLHNEQFF.

The chain employs TRBV3-1 (or the pseudogene TRBV3-2) and TRBJ1-1, with 7 positions matching TRBD1. Germline V gives CDR1 LGHDT, CDR2 YNNKEL (reference sequence). The CDR3 totals 14 residues. The V segment lost 3 bases and the J segment 0 bases; nucleotides outside the gene matches: 1. In DNA form, the CDR3 reads TGTGCCAGCAGCCAGACAGGGATGAACACTGAAGCTTTCTTT. It codes for CASSQTGMNTEAFF.

This clone was detected only once. V gene TRBV5-1 combines with J gene TRBJ2-1; 9 nucleotides match TRBD2. In germline, CDR1 is SGHRS, CDR2 YFSETQ. J gave up 7 bases and V 0 bases, and 8 bases lay outside the gene matches. The CDR3 length is 16 residues. DNA for the CDR3: TGCGCCAGCAGCTTGGCCTTGGCGGGAGGGGGGAATGAGCAGTTCTTC. It encodes CASSLALAGGGNEQFF.

The J gene is TRBJ1-3, the V gene TRBV4-3; no reliable D call. Between the trimmed V and J ends, which lost 0 bases and 2 bases, there was a span of 8 bases. Looked up from germline, CDR1 is LGHNA and CDR2 is YSLEER. The CDR3 contains 15 residues. This CDR3 reads CASSQEPLTGNTIYF. CDR3 nucleotide sequence: TGCGCCAGCAGCCAAGAACCACTTACTGGAAACACCATATATTTT.

The chain couples TRBV7-9 to TRBJ1-5; 7 bases fit TRBD1. Looked up from germline, CDR1 is SEHNR and CDR2 is FQNEAQ (reference sequence). J lost 5 bases, V lost 5 bases, and 0 bases had no gene match. The CDR3 consists of 12 residues. The CDR3 DNA follows: TGTGCCAGCAGCACAGGGGATCAGCCCCAGCATTTT. This codes for CASSTGDQPQHF.

The chain carries TRBV27 and TRBJ1-2, with D possibly matching TRBD1 (5 bases). This CDR3 region has 14 residues. Germline V gene sequence: CDR1 MNHEY, CDR2 SMNVEV (reference sequence). Trimming cost V 5 bases and J 5 bases, with 15 bases left between them. CDR3 protein: CASSTRGREYGYTF. In DNA form, the CDR3 reads TGTGCCAGCAGTACCCGGGGGAGGGAGTATGGCTACACCTTC.

The chain has TRBV4-3 and TRBJ1-6, with D perhaps matching TRBD1 (5 bases). Trimming shortened V by 0 bases and J by 10 bases, and 16 bases separated the two germline ends. The CDR3 is 16 amino acids. Germline values: CDR1 LGHNA, CDR2 YSLEER. The CDR3: CASSQDLKGPESPLHF. In DNA form, the CDR3 reads TGCGCCAGCAGCCAAGATCTTAAGGGGCCGGAATCACCCCTCCACTTT.

The chain carries TRBV4-3 and TRBJ2-1; tentatively, D is TRBD2 (6 bases). Trimming removed 0 bases from V and 0 bases from J, with 12 bases in between. CDR3 length: 17 residues. CDR1 and CDR2 from the germline V gene are LGHNA and YSLEER. CDR3 protein: CASSQDTREHSYNEQFF. CDR3 nucleotides: TGCGCCAGCAGCCAAGACACACGGGAGCACTCCTACAATGAGCAGTTCTTC.

The chain has TRBV30 and TRBJ2-3; maybe TRBD2 (5 bases). The CDR3 runs 15 residues. V was cut by 2 bases and J by 1 base, with 13 bases left in between. The germline gives CDR1 GTSNPN, CDR2 SVGIG (reference sequence). CDR3 nucleotide sequence: TGTGCCTGGAGTAACGTAGGACTGCGCACAGATACGCAGTATTTT. Encoded protein: CAWSNVGLRTDTQYF.

The chain has TRBV6-5 and TRBJ2-7, with 7 bases aligning to TRBD1. Unmatched junction bases numbered 4, after V lost 2 bases and J lost 3 bases. Looked up from germline, CDR1 is MNHEY and CDR2 is SVGAGI. CDR3 length: 14 residues. The CDR3 DNA follows: TGTGCCAGCAGTTACAGGGACAGCCGCTACGAGCAGTACTTC. Translated, it gives CASSYRDSRYEQYF.

This sequence joins TRBV6-6 and TRBJ1-1, with TRBD1 identical over 8 bases. The CDR3 covers 14 residues. The germline V gene encodes CDR1 MNHNY and CDR2 SVGAGI (reference sequence). V lost 10 bases to trimming and J lost 8 bases; unmatched junction nucleotides: 15. CDR3 protein: CATELGTGGPEAFF. Written as DNA, the CDR3 is TGTGCCACTGAACTGGGGACAGGAGGACCAGAAGCTTTCTTT.

The chain employs TRBV28 and TRBJ1-2; D perhaps matches TRBD1 (6 bases). The germline V and J ends were trimmed by 0 bases and 4 bases, with 9 bases remaining between them. The CDR3 length is 14 residues. Per the germline V gene, CDR1 is MDHEN and CDR2 is SYDVKM. The CDR3: CASSLWEQGYGYTF. Here the CDR3 DNA reads TGTGCCAGCAGTTTATGGGAACAGGGCTATGGCTACACCTTC.

This chain uses TRBV28 with TRBJ1-4; possible D gene TRBD1, 6 bases. The CDR3 consists of 14 residues. Between the trimmed V and J ends, which lost 6 bases and 8 bases, there was a span of 16 bases. Germline V CDR1 and CDR2: MDHEN, SYDVKM. As DNA, the CDR3 is TGTGCCAGCAGCCCGCGGCGGGGGCGCGAAAAACTGTTTTTT. It codes for CASSPRRGREKLFF.

The genes are TRBV12-3 or TRBV12-4 and TRBJ2-5; D possibly corresponds to TRBD2 (5 bases). The CDR3 loop spans 12 amino acids. V shed 8 bases and J shed 4 bases, with 11 bases lying between them. The CDR3 region has the DNA TGTGCCAGCGCACTAGATCGAGAGACCCAGTACTTC. It is translated as CASALDRETQYF.

The chain combines TRBV14 with TRBJ2-3; D ambiguous. This CDR3 spans 15 amino acids. Trimming pared 2 bases from V and 2 bases from J, leaving 11 bases between. Germline V gives CDR1 SGHDN, CDR2 FVKESK. The CDR3 DNA sequence: TGTGCCAGCAGCCAATCTCACTACTACACAGATACGCAGTATTTT. Its translation: CASSQSHYYTDTQYF.

This chain joins TRBV7-9 and TRBJ2-1; the match to TRBD1 covers 9 bases. This CDR3 contains 14 residues. The V gene's germline CDR1 is SEHNR and CDR2 FQNEAQ (reference sequence). The junction had 7 bases not matched to a gene; V was cut back by 4 bases and J by 9 bases. The CDR3 DNA reads as TGTGCCAGCAGCTCCCGGGACAGGGTCACTGAGCAGTTCTTC. Its protein product is CASSSRDRVTEQFF.

CDR3 amino acids: CASSLGGRDQEGAFF. CDR3 nucleotide sequence: TGTGCCAGCAGCTTGGGCGGCAGGGATCAGGAGGGGGCTTTCTTT. This chain uses TRBV5-4 with TRBJ1-1; tentative D call: TRBD1 (5 bases). V lost 0 bases to trimming and J lost 11 bases, with 20 bases between them. CDR1 and CDR2 (germline): SGHNT, YYREEE (reference sequence). The CDR3 is 15 residues long.

This clone has more than one count but fewer than ten. The chain recombines TRBV6-4 with TRBJ2-2; 11 bases are shared with TRBD1. CDR1 and CDR2 (germline): MRHNA, SNTAGT. The trim removed 5 bases at V and 3 bases at J, leaving 2 bases unmatched. The CDR3 has 15 residues. As DNA, the CDR3 is TGTGCCAGCAGTAGGACAGGGGGCCACACCGGGGAGCTGTTTTTT. Residues: CASSRTGGHTGELFF.

CDR3 bases: TGTGCCAGCAGCTTAAGCGGGAGGGTCAGTGAGCAGTTCTTC. This translates into CASSLSGRVSEQFF. The rearrangement links TRBV7-9 to TRBJ2-1; 10 bases match TRBD2. Per the germline V gene, CDR1 is SEHNR and CDR2 is FQNEAQ (reference sequence). This CDR3 has 14 amino acids. The trim removed 2 bases at V and 9 bases at J, leaving 4 bases unmatched.

This sequence joins TRBV19 and TRBJ2-1; 9 positions match TRBD2. Looked up from germline, CDR1 is LNHDA and CDR2 is SQIVND (reference sequence). V gave up 3 bases and J gave up 0 bases; unmatched junction bases: 6. The CDR3 covers 17 residues. The CDR3 sequence is CASSISGSLNSYNEQFF. CDR3 bases: TGTGCCAGTAGTATTAGCGGGAGCTTAAACTCCTACAATGAGCAGTTCTTC.

The chain recombines TRBV7-2 with TRBJ2-1; 8 nucleotides match TRBD1. The CDR3 runs 14 residues. CDR1 is SGHTA and CDR2 is FQGNSA in the germline V gene. The J segment lost 9 bases and the V segment lost 3 bases, leaving 7 bases of the junction unmatched. The CDR3 coding sequence is TGTGCCAGCAGCTTGACAGGGGATCGTGGTGAGCAGTTCTTC. Translated: CASSLTGDRGEQFF.

This chain joins TRBV5-1 and TRBJ2-3; TRBD1 aligns across 8 bases. J lost 6 bases, V lost 0 bases, and 9 bases had no gene match. CDR1 and CDR2 from the germline V gene are SGHRS and YFSETQ. This CDR3 region has 16 residues. The chain's CDR3 is CASSLAVWTGMDTQYF. The CDR3 DNA reads as TGCGCCAGCAGCTTGGCAGTCTGGACAGGGATGGATACGCAGTATTTT.

This chain joins TRBV9 and TRBJ2-7, with 8 bases fitting TRBD1. Germline lookup yields CDR1 SGDLS and CDR2 YYNGEE. The J segment lost 7 bases and the V segment lost 3 bases, leaving 6 bases of the junction unmatched. CDR3 length equals 13 residues. The CDR3 spells CASSGRTGSEQYF. The CDR3 bases are TGTGCCAGCAGCGGGAGGACAGGGTCGGAGCAGTACTTC.

The chain carries TRBV5-1 and TRBJ1-1; D unclear. There are 13 residues in the CDR3. Trimming pared 2 bases from V and 0 bases from J, leaving 5 bases between. In germline, CDR1 is SGHRS, CDR2 YFSETQ. The CDR3 sequence: CASSLSMNTEAFF. For the CDR3, the DNA is TGCGCCAGCAGCTTATCAATGAACACTGAAGCTTTCTTT.

This clone was detected only a few times. The J gene is TRBJ2-1, the V gene TRBV10-2, with D maybe TRBD2 (6 bases). CDR3 size: 15 residues. V lost 6 bases to trimming and J lost 0 bases, with 12 bases between them. Germline values: CDR1 WSHSY, CDR2 SAAADI. The CDR3 region is CASSDSGSSYNEQFF. CDR3 nucleotide sequence: TGCGCCAGCAGCGATAGCGGAAGCTCCTACAATGAGCAGTTCTTC.